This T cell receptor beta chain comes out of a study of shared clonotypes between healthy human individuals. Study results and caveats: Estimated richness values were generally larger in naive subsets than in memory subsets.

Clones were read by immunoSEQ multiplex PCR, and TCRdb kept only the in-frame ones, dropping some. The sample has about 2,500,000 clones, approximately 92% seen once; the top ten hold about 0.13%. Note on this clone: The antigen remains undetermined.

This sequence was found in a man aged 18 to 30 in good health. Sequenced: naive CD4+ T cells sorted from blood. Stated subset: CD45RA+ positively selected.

The CDR3 here is CASSPPGGERYNEQFF. In DNA form, the CDR3 reads TGTGCCAGCAGCCCGCCAGGAGGGGAAAGGTACAATGAGCAGTTCTTC. J is TRBJ2-1 and V is TRBV5-4; possibly TRBD2 for D (6 bases). V was clipped by 4 bases and J by 4 bases, with 18 bases between them. The CDR3 runs to 16 residues. Germline CDR1 is SGHNT and CDR2 is YYREEE (reference sequence). Full variable domain (outside the CDR3, taken from reference TRBV5-4 and TRBJ2-1): ETGVTQSPTHLIKTRGQQVTLRCSSQSGHNTVSWYQQALGQGPQFIFQYYREEENGRGNFPPRFSGLQFPNYSSELNVNALELDDSALYLCASSPPGGERYNEQFFGPGTRLTVL.